The T cell receptor beta chain under discussion was sequenced for a study of human T cells and chemical hapten exposure (dated by TCRdb to the early 2020s). Background for the entire study: For sensitization, 2% DPC in acetone was applied to an approximately 2 cm by approximately 2 cm area of upper inner arm skin. For TCR sequencing, blood came from approximately 29 alopecia patients at anywhere from one to four time points (pre-sensitization, 2, 6 and 24 weeks). Throughout the study period of roughly 24 weeks, patients also received therapeutic DPC doses to the scalp every week. Blood samples were taken from patients before sensitization (week 0) and at 2, 6 and about 24 weeks after DPC sensitization. In alopecia patients, the study followed how the peripheral blood TCR repertoire changed in vivo over primary and secondary sensitization to diphenylcyclopropenone (DPC), a hapten. Patch testing on the upper back used Finn chambers containing 0.01% DPC, with scoring done after 6 days according to International Contact Dermatitis Research Group standards. Libraries were combined into a pool for sequencing, and differences in TCR yield between samples came mainly from small differences in library volumes within the pool. The mostly female patient cohort included alopecia areata with under or over 50% scalp involvement, alopecia totalis and alopecia universalis.

This clonotype was counted a few times. The target of this receptor is not known. The record has no base qualities; no much larger clone is one base away. The investigation overall reported the following: Patch test score correlated positively with the number of PT1 expanded TCRs, reaching significance at thresholds 8, 16 and 32 but not at 4. Expanded TCRs formed significantly more large CDR3 similarity clusters than pre-sensitization or healthy control sets, consistent with antigen-driven responses. Because every patient had alopecia, a presumed autoimmune disease, the patients' immune response might differ from that of healthy individuals. After repeated subsampling, the strength of the expansion versus patch-test correlation and the threshold at which it became significant changed. No change with DPC sensitization was found in the number of TCRs above 1 in 1000 frequency, and no evidence of global repertoire structure alterations was found.

Libraries were built with RACE. The instrument given in TCRdb is NextSeq 500. During library preparation, unique molecular identifiers were attached to individual cDNA molecules so that TCRs could be counted in a quantitative, reproducible way. Both TCR alpha and TCR beta chains were sequenced from each blood RNA sample. From the authors' description of their analysis: Samples had a median of approximately 96,000 TCRs, with a range from roughly 23,224 to 750,000. The Decombinator software suite was used to annotate V, J and CDR3 in the TCR reads. For PS versus PT1 abundance plots, all samples were subsampled to the same number of TCRs (28,000). Expanded TCRs were defined as absent before sensitization and observed at least eight times at the 2-week time point. Using fastp at Q25 and MiXCR, TCRdb reprocessed the public reads and kept productive beta chains. Every entry covers one CDR3 protein and lists the most common genes and DNA from its rows. The V and J calls follow TCRdb's processing rather than the paper's. The sample table lists roughly 110,000 distinct CDR3 sequences, 12% of them with a count of one. The top ten constitute around 1.7% of the sample.

The time point tag for this specimen amounts to: pre-sensitization, week 0. The treatment or condition label on this specimen signifies: therapeutic diphenylcyclopropenone sensitization with weekly scalp DPC. Blood at each patch-test visit was drawn before the patch test was applied. Patients were eligible if aged 18 to 70, diagnosed with alopecia and judged suitable for DPC therapy, and pregnant patients were excluded. Total RNA was extracted from unfractionated whole blood collected in Tempus Blood RNA tubes. V is pared back by 5 bases and J by 5 bases, with 18 bases lying between the germline termini. The germline V gene sets CDR1 to MDHEN and CDR2 to SYDVKM. Including cysteine and phenylalanine, the CDR3 has 15 amino acids. The DNA shown is the 45-base CDR3, in frame from base 1.

The V and J genes are TRBV28 and TRBJ1-1; no D segment can be confidently identified. The source material was whole blood, sampled in connection with sensitization to the hapten diphenylcyclopropenone (DPC). The clonotype was recovered from a woman between 45 and 60 years old with alopecia areata. Some clones in this sample may be carry-over from other donors' samples. CDR3 protein: CASSLPGRARTEAFF. The bases are TGTGCCAGCAGTCTCCCGGGAAGGGCTAGGACTGAAGCTTTCTTT.